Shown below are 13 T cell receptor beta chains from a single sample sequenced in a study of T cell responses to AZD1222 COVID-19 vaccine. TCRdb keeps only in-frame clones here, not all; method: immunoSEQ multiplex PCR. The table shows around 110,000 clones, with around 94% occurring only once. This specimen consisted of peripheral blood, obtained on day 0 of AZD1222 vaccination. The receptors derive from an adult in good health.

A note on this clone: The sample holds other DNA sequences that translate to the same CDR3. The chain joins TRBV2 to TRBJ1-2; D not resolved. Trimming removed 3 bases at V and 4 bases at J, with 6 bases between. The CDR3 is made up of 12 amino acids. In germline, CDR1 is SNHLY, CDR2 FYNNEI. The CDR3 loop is CASSDRGYGYTF. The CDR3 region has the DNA TGTGCCAGCAGTGATCGGGGCTATGGCTACACCTTC.

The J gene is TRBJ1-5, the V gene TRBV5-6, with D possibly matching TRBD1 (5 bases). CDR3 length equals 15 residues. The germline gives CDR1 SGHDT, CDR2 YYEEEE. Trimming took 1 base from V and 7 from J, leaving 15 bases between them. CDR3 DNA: TGTGCCAGCAGCTTGTGGGCCAGGGCTGGCCAGCCCCAGCATTTT. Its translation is CASSLWARAGQPQHF.

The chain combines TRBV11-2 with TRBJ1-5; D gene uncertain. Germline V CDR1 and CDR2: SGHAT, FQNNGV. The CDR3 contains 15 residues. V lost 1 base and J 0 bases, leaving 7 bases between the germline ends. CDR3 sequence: CASSLGGYSNQPQHF. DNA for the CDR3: TGTGCCAGCAGCTTAGGAGGATATAGCAATCAGCCCCAGCATTTT.

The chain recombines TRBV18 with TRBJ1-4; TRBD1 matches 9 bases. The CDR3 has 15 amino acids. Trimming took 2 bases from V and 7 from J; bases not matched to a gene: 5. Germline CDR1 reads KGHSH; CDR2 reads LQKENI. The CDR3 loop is CASSPEGQGGEKLFF. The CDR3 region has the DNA TGTGCCAGCTCACCAGAGGGACAGGGAGGTGAAAAACTGTTTTTT.

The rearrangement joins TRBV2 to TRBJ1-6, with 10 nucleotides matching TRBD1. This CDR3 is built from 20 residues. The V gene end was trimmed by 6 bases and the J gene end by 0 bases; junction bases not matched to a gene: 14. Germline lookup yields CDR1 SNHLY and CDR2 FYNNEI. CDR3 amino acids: CASRTKTGTGDSSYNSPLHF. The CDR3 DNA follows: TGTGCCAGCAGGACTAAAACCGGGACAGGGGATAGCTCCTATAATTCACCCCTCCACTTT. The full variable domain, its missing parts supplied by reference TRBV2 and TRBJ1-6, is EPEVTQTPSHQVTQMGQEVILRCVPISNHLYFYWYRQILGQKVEFLVSFYNNEISEKSEIFDDQFSVERPDGSNFTLKIRSTKLEDSAMYFCASRTKTGTGDSSYNSPLHFGNGTRLTVT.

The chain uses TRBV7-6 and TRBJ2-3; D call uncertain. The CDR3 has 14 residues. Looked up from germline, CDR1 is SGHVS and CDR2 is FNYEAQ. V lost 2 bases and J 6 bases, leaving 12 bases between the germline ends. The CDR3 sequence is CASSLRNPPDTQYF. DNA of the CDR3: TGTGCCAGCAGCTTAAGGAACCCCCCCGATACGCAGTATTTT.

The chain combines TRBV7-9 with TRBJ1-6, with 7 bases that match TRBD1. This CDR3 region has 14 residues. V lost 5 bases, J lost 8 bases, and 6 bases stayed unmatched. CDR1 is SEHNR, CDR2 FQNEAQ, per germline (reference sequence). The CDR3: CASSPRDRHSPLHF. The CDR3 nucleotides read TGTGCCAGCAGCCCACGGGACAGACATTCACCCCTCCACTTT.

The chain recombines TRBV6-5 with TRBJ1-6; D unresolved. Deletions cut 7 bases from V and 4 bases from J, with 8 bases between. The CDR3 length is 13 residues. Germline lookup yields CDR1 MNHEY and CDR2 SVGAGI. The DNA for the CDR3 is TGTGCCAGCAAGAGAGAGTATAATTCACCCCTCCACTTT. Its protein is CASKREYNSPLHF.

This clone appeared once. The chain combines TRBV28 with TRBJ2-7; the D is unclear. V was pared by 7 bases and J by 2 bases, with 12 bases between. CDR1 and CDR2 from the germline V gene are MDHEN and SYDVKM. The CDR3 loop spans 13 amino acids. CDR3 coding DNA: TGTGCCAGCACTACACCTGAAACCTACGAGCAGTACTTC. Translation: CASTTPETYEQYF.

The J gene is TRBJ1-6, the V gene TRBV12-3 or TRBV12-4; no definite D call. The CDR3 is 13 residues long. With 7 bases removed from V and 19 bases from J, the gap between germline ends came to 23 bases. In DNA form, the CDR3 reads TGTGCCAGCACCACTTCGACGTCGAGGTCAAAACACTTT. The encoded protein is CASTTSTSRSKHF.

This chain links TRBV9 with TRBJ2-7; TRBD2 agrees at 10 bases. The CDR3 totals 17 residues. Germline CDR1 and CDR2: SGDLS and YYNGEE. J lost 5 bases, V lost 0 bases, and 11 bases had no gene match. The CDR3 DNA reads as TGTGCCAGCAGCGTAGATATTCTAGCGGGAGTATTCCACGAGCAGTACTTC. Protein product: CASSVDILAGVFHEQYF.

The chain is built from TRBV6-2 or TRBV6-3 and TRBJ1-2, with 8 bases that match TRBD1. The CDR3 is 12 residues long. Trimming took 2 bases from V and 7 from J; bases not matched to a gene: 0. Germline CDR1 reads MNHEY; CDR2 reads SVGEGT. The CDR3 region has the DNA TGTGCCAGCAGTTACACAGGGGGTGGCTACACCTTC. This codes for CASSYTGGGYTF.

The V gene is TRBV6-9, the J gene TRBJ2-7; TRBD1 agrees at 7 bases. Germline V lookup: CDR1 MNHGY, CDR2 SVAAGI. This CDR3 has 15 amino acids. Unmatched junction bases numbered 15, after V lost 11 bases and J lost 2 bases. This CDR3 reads CAATSRGQPTYEQYF. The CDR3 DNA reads TGTGCCGCAACTTCCCGGGGACAGCCGACCTACGAGCAGTACTTC.